This TCR beta chain was recorded in a study of T cell responses to AZD1222 COVID-19 vaccine. About this clone itself: The antigen is unknown.

Germline V gene data show CDR1 as KGHSH and CDR2 as LQKENI. This CDR3 is 16 amino acids long. Trimming pared 6 bases from V and 0 bases from J, leaving 15 bases between. The protocol was immunoSEQ multiplex PCR, while the TCRdb copy is restricted to in-frame clones and leaves out a portion. The sample has about 83,000 clones, around 89% seen once; the top ten hold roughly 5.1%. General study results and limits: Donors were mostly white British, more females; clonal diversity possibly underestimated. Spike-specific TCR repertoires showed rising breadth and depth after two AZD1222 doses. There were repertoire samples only from the period after the peak T cell response.

V gene TRBV18 combines with J gene TRBJ1-3; TRBD1 might be the D (6 bases). The TCR sequence derives from an adult in good health. The sample was peripheral blood, taken on day 0 of MenACWY control vaccination. CDR3 protein: CASSDFTGLSGNTIYF. CDR3 sequence (DNA): TGTGCCAGCTCGGACTTTACAGGGCTCTCTGGAAACACCATATATTTT.